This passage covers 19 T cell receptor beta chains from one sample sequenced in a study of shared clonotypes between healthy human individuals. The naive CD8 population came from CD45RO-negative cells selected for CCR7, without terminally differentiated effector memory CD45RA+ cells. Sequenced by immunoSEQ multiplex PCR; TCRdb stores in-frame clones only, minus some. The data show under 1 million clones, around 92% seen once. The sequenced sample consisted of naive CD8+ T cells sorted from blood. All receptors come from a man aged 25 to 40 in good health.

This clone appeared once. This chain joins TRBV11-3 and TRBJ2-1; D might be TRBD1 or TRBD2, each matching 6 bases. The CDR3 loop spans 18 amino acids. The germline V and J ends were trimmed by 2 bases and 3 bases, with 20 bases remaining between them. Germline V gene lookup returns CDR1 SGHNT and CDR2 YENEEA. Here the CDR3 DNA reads TGTGCCAGCAGCTTATCGGGTGGAGTAGGGGGGATCTACAATGAGCAGTTCTTC. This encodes CASSLSGGVGGIYNEQFF.

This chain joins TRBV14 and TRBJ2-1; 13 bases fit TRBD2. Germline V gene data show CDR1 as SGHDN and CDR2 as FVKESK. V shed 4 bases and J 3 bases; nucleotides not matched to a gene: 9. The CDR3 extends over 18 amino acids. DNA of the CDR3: TGTGCCAGCAGCCCAAGAGTGACTAGCGGGAGGTACTACAATGAGCAGTTCTTC. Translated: CASSPRVTSGRYYNEQFF.

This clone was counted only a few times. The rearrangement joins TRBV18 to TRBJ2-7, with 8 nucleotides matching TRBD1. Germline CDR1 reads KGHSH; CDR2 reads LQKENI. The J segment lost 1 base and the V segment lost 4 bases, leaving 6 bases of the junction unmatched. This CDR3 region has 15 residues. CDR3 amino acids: CASSLGQGTSYEQYF. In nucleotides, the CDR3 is TGTGCCAGCTCACTCGGACAGGGTACTTCCTACGAGCAGTACTTC.

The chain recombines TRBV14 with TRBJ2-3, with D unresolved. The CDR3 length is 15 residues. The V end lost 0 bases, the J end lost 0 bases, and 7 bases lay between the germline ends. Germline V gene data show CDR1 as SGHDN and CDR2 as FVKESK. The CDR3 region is CASSQDSSSTDTQYF. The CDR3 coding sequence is TGTGCCAGCAGCCAAGATAGTAGCAGCACAGATACGCAGTATTTT.

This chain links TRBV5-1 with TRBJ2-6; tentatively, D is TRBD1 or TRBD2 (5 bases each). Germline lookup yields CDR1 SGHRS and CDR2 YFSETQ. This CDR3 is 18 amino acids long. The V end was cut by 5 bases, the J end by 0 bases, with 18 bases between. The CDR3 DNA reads TGCGCCAGCAGGTCCCGGGACGACCGAAGCTCTGGGGCCAACGTCCTGACTTTC. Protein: CASRSRDDRSSGANVLTF. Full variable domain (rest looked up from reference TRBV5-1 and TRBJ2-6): KAGVTQTPRYLIKTRGQQVTLSCSPISGHRSVSWYQQTPGQGLQFLFEYFSETQRNKGNFPGRFSGRQFSNSRSEMNVSTLELGDSALYLCASRSRDDRSSGANVLTFGAGSRLTVL.

This chain's CDR3 is CASSSGLAANTGELFF. The CDR3 DNA sequence: TGTGCCAGCAGTTCCGGACTAGCGGCGAACACCGGGGAGCTGTTTTTT. The chain uses TRBV27 and TRBJ2-2, with TRBD2 matching over 10 bases. Germline CDR1 reads MNHEY; CDR2 reads SMNVEV (reference sequence). The CDR3 runs 16 residues. With V trimmed by 4 bases and J by 0 bases, 2 bases remained unmatched.

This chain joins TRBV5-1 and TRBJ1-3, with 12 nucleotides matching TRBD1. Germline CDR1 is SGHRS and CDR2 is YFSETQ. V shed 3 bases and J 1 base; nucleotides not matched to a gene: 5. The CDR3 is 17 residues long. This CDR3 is CASSYRDRGLSGNTIYF. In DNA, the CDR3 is TGCGCCAGCAGCTACCGGGACAGGGGGCTTTCTGGAAACACCATATATTTT. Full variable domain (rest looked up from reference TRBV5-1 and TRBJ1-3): KAGVTQTPRYLIKTRGQQVTLSCSPISGHRSVSWYQQTPGQGLQFLFEYFSETQRNKGNFPGRFSGRQFSNSRSEMNVSTLELGDSALYLCASSYRDRGLSGNTIYFGEGSWLTVV.

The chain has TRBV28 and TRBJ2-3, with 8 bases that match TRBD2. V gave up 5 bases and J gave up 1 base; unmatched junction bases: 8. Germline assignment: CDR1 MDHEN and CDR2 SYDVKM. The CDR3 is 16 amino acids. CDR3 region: CASSTQTAGGTDTQYF. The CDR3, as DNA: TGTGCCAGCAGTACTCAGACAGCGGGAGGCACAGATACGCAGTATTTT.

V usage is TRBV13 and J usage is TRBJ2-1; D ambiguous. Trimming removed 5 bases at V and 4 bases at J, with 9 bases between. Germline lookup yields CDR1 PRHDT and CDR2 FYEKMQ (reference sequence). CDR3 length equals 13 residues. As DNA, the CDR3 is TGTGCCAGCAGCATATCAGAGTACAATGAGCAGTTCTTC. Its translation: CASSISEYNEQFF.

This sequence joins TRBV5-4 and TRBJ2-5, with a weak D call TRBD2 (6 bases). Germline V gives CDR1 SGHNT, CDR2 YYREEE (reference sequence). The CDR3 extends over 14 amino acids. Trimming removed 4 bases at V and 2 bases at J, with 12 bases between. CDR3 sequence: CASSQTSLQETQYF. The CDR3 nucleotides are TGTGCCAGCAGCCAAACTAGCTTACAAGAGACCCAGTACTTC.

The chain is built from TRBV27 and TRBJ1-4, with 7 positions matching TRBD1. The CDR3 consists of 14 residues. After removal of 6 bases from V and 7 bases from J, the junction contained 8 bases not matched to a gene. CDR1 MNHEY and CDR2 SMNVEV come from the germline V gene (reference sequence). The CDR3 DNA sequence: TGTGCCAGCAGCCCAGGGGGAGAAAGTGAAAAACTGTTTTTT. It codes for CASSPGGESEKLFF. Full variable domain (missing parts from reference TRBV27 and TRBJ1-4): EAQVTQNPRYLITVTGKKLTVTCSQNMNHEYMSWYRQDPGLGLRQIYYSMNVEVTDKGDVPEGYKVSRKEKRNFPLILESPSPNQTSLYFCASSPGGESEKLFFGSGTQLSVL.

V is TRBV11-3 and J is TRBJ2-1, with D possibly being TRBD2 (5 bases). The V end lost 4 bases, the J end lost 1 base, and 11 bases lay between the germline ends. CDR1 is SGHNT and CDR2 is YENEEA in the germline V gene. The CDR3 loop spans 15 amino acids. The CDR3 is CASSSSEGSYNEQFF. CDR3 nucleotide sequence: TGTGCCAGCAGCTCAAGTGAGGGATCCTACAATGAGCAGTTCTTC. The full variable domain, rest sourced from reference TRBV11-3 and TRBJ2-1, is EAGVVQSPRYKIIEKKQPVAFWCNPISGHNTLYWYLQNLGQGPELLIRYENEEAVDDSQLPKDRFSAERLKGVDSTLKIQPAELGDSAVYLCASSSSEGSYNEQFFGPGTRLTVL.

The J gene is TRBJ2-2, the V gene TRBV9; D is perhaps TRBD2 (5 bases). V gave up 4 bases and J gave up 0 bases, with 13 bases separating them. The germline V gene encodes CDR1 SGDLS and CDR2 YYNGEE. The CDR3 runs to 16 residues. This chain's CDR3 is CASSSRLSANTGELFF. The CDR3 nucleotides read TGTGCCAGCAGCTCCCGCCTTAGCGCGAACACCGGGGAGCTGTTTTTT.

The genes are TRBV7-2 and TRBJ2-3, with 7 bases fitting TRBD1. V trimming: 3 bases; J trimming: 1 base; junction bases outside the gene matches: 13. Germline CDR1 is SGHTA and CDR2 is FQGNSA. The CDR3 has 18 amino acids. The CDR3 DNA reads TGTGCCAGCAGCTTTCTCCCACCCGGTACAGGGGGCACAGATACGCAGTATTTT. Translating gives CASSFLPPGTGGTDTQYF.

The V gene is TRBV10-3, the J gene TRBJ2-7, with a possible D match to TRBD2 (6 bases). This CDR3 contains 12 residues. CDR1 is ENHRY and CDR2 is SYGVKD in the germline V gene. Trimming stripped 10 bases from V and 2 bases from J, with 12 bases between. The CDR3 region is CATGSDPYEQYF. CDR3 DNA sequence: TGTGCCACCGGGAGTGATCCCTACGAGCAGTACTTC.

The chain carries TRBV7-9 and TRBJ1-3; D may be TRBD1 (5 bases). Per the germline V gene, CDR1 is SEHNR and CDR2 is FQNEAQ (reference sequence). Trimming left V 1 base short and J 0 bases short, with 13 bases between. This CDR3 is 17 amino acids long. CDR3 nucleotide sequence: TGTGCCAGCAGCTTAGTTACAGGTCTAGCCTCTGGAAACACCATATATTTT. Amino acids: CASSLVTGLASGNTIYF.

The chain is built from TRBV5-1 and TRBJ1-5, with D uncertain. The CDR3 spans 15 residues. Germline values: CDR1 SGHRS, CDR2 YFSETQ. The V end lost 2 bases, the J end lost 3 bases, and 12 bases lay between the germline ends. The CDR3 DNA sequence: TGCGCCAGCAGCTTTAACCCAGGAGACAATCAGCCCCAGCATTTT. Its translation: CASSFNPGDNQPQHF.

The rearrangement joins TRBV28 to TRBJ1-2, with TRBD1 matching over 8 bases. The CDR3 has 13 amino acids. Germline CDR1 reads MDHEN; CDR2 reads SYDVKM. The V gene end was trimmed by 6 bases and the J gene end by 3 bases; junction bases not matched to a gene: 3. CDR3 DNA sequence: TGTGCCAGCAGCTGGACAGGGCACTATGGCTACACCTTC. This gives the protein CASSWTGHYGYTF.

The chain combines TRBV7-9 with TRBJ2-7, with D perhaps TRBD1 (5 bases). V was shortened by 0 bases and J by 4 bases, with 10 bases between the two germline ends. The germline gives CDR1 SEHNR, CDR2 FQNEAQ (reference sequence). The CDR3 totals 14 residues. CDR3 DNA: TGTGCCAGCAGCTTAGCCGGCAGGGTATACGAGCAGTACTTC. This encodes CASSLAGRVYEQYF.